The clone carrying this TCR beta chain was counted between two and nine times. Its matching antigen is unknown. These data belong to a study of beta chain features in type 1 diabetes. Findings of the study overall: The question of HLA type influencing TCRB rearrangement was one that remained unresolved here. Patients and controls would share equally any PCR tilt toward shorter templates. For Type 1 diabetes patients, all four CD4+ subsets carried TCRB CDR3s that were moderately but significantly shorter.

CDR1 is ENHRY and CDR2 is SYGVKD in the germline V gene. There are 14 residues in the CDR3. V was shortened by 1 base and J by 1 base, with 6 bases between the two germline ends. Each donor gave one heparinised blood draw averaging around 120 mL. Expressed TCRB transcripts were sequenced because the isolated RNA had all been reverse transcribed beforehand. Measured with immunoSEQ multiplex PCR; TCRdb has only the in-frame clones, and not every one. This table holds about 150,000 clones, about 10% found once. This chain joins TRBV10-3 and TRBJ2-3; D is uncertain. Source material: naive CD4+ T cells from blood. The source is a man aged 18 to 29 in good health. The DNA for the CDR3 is TGTGCCATCAGTGAGTTCGAGGGCACAGATACGCAGTATTTT. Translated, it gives CAISEFEGTDTQYF.